The present T cell receptor (beta chain) was sequenced within a study of PD-1 blockade in classical Hodgkin lymphoma. Study-wide results and caveats: Causes of the repertoire differences remain undefined, possibly disease activity or prior therapy.

Method: immunoSEQ multiplex PCR; TCRdb's copy keeps in-frame clones and lacks some. The sample lists about 18,000 clones; approximately 79% were seen once. All trial patients relapsed after autologous stem cell transplantation. Relapsed/refractory classical Hodgkin lymphoma patients had complete, partial or progressive responses. Germline-derived CDR1 and CDR2 are MRHNA and SNTAGT. V gave up 6 bases and J gave up 4 bases, with 12 bases separating them. This CDR3 comprises 13 residues. A word on this clone: The antigen remains undetermined.

The rearrangement uses TRBV6-4 and TRBJ1-2; a possible D gene is TRBD1 (5 bases). This clonotype was obtained from a human donor with classical Hodgkin lymphoma. Sequencing was performed on peripheral blood mononuclear cells (PBMCs), taken at baseline. CDR3 coding DNA: TGTGCCAGCAGCCAGGGTTTGGGCTATGGCTACACCTTC. Translation gives CASSQGLGYGYTF.